This T cell receptor (beta chain) was recorded in a study of blood T cell repertoires in COVID-19. Overall study: Researchers got acute and convalescent COVID-19 samples from the United States, Italy and Spain. Nucleic acid was either cDNA or gDNA, and it came from T cells, B-cell-depleted T cells, or PBMCs.

How the authors handled the data: Reference gene primers were amplified, and this amplification served to estimate nucleated cell counts. Libraries were prepared by immunoSEQ multiplex PCR; TCRdb keeps only in-frame clonotypes and omits some of them. The V and J calls and clone size are taken from that table; D and trimming were inferred from the DNA. Among 250,000 to 300,000 clones listed, 70% to 90% were seen once. The V and J ends lost 3 bases and 0 bases respectively, with 9 bases between them. Germline CDR1 LNHNV, CDR2 YYDKDF (reference sequence). The CDR3 is made up of 14 amino acids. This receptor was identified in a woman between 40 and 55 years old with acute or convalescent COVID-19. The chain uses TRBV15 and TRBJ2-7; tentatively, D is TRBD1 (5 bases). What was sequenced was peripheral blood. The CDR3 here is CATSRDTTSYEQYV. The CDR3, as DNA: TGTGCCACCAGCAGGGACACGACCTCCTACGAGCAGTACGTC.